This TCR beta chain appears in the sequencing data of a study of cytomegalovirus exposure and HLA in healthy donors. Study conclusions and caveats: Prior analysis indicated that the majority of TCR beta V segments exhibited productivity approximately 87% or approximately 30% of the time.

The primer mix had 60 Vbeta and 13 Jbeta primers. In the original processing: In a later analysis, the count reached some 75 million unique TCR beta chains, with approximately 11 million shared. Only in-frame clones appear in the TCRdb table, and some are missing; sequencing was by immunoSEQ multiplex PCR. From that table come the V and J calls and clone size; the DNA was used to work out D and trimming. The data show some 150,000 clones, 55% to 75% seen once. Notes on this clone: The antigen is undetermined.

V dropped 2 bases and J dropped 2; count of bases not matched to a gene: 3. Germline values: CDR1 SGHDT, CDR2 YYEEEE. The CDR3 contains 14 residues. This receptor was identified in a man between 50 and 59 years old in good health and CMV-seropositive. The rearrangement uses TRBV5-6 and TRBJ1-2, with 7 nucleotides matching TRBD1. Specimen: PBMCs. The DNA of the CDR3 is TGTGCCAGCAGCTTACTGGGACAGAACTATGGCTACACCTTC. Its translation: CASSLLGQNYGYTF.